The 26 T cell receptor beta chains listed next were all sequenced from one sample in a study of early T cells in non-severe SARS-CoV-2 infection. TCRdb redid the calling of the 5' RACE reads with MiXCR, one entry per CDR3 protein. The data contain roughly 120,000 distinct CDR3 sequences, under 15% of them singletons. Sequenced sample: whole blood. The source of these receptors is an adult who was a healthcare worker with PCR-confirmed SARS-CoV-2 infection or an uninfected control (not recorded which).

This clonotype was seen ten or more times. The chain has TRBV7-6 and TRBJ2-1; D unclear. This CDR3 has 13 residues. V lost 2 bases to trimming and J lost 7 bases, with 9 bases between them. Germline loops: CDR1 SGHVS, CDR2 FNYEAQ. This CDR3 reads CASSLTQTNEQFF. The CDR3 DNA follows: TGTGCCAGCAGCTTAACCCAGACAAATGAGCAGTTCTTC.

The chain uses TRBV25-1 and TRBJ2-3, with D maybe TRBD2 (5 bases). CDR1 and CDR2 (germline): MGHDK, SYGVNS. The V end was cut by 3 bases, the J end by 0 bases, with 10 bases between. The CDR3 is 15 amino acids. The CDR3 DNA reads TGTGCCAGCAGTGATAAGAGGGTTAGCACAGATACGCAGTATTTT. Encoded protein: CASSDKRVSTDTQYF. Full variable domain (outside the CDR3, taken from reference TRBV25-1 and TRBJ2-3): EADIYQTPRYLVIGTGKKITLECSQTMGHDKMYWYQQDPGMELHLIHYSYGVNSTEKGDLSSESTVSRIRTEHFPLTLESARPSHTSQYLCASSDKRVSTDTQYFGPGTRLTVL.

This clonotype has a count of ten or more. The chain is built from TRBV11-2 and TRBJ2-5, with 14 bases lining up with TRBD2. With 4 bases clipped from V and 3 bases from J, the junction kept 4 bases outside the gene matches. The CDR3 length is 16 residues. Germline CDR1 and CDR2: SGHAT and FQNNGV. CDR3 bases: TGTGCCAGCAGCTCAGGGGGACTAGCGGGGGAAGAGACCCAGTACTTC. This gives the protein CASSSGGLAGEETQYF.

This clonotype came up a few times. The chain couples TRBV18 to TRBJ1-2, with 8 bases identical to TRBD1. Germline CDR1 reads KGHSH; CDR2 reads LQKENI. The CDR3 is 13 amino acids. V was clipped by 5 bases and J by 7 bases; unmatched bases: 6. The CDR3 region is CASSSTGEGGYTF. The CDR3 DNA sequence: TGTGCCAGCTCATCGACAGGGGAGGGTGGCTACACCTTC.

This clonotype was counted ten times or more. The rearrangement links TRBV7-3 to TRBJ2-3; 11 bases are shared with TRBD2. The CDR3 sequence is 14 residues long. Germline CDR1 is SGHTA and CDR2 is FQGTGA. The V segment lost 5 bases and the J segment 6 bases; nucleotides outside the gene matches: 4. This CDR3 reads CASSTSGGGDTQYF. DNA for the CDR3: TGTGCCAGCAGCACTAGCGGGGGCGGGGATACGCAGTATTTT. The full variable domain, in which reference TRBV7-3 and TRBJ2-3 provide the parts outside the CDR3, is GAGVSQTPSNKVTEKGKYVELRCDPISGHTALYWYRQSLGQGPEFLIYFQGTGAADDSGLPNDRFFAVRPEGSVSTLKIQRTERGDSAVYLCASSTSGGGDTQYFGPGTRLTVL.

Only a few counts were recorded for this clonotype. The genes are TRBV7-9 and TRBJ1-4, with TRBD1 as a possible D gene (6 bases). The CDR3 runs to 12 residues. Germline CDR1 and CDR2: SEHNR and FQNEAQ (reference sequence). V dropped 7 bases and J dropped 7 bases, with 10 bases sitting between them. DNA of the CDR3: TGTGCCAGCAAACAGGGTGGTGAAAAACTGTTTTTT. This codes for CASKQGGEKLFF.

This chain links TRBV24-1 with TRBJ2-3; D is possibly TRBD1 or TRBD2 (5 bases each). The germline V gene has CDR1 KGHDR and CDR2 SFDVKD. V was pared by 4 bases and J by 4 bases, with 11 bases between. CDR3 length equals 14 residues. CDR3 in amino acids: CATSEAGAADTQYF. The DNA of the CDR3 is TGTGCCACCAGTGAGGCCGGGGCTGCAGATACGCAGTATTTT.

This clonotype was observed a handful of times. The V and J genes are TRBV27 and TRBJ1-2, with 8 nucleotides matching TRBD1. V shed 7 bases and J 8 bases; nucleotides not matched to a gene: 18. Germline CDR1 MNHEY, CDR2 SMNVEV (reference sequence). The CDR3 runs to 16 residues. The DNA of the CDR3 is TGTGCCAGCAAGAGGGGGTCGGACAGGGAGGGTAGAGGCTACACCTTC. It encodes CASKRGSDREGRGYTF.

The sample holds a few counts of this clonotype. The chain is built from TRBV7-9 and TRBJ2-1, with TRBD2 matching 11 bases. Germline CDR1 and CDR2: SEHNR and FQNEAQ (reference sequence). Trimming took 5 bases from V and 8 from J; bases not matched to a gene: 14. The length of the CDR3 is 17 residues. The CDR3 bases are TGTGCCAGCAGCATTCAAGGGACTAGCGGCCCCCTCGATGAGCAGTTCTTC. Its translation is CASSIQGTSGPLDEQFF.

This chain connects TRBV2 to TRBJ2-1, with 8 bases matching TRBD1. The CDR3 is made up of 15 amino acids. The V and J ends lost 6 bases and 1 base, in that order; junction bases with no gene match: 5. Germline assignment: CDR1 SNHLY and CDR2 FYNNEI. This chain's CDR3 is CASRVDRGSYNEQFF. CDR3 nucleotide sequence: TGTGCCAGCAGAGTAGACAGGGGTTCCTACAATGAGCAGTTCTTC. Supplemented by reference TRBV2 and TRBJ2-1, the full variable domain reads EPEVTQTPSHQVTQMGQEVILRCVPISNHLYFYWYRQILGQKVEFLVSFYNNEISEKSEIFDDQFSVERPDGSNFTLKIRSTKLEDSAMYFCASRVDRGSYNEQFFGPGTRLTVL.

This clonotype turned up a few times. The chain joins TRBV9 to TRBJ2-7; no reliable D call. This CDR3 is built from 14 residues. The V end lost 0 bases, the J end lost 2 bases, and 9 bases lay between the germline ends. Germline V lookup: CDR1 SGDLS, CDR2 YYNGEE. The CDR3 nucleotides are TGTGCCAGCAGCGTAGAGGGCAGCACCTACGAGCAGTACTTC. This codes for CASSVEGSTYEQYF. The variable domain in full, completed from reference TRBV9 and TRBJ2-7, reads DSGVTQTPKHLITATGQRVTLRCSPRSGDLSVYWYQQSLDQGLQFLIQYYNGEERAKGNILERFSAQQFPDLHSELNLSSLELGDSALYFCASSVEGSTYEQYFGPGTRLTVT.

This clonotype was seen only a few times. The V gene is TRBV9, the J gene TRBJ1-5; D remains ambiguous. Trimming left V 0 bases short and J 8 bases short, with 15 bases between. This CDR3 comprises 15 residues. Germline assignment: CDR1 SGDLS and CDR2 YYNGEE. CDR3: CASSVGEVLGEPQHF. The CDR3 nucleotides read TGTGCCAGCAGCGTAGGGGAGGTCCTAGGTGAGCCCCAGCATTTT. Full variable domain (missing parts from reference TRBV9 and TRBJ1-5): DSGVTQTPKHLITATGQRVTLRCSPRSGDLSVYWYQQSLDQGLQFLIQYYNGEERAKGNILERFSAQQFPDLHSELNLSSLELGDSALYFCASSVGEVLGEPQHFGDGTRLSIL.

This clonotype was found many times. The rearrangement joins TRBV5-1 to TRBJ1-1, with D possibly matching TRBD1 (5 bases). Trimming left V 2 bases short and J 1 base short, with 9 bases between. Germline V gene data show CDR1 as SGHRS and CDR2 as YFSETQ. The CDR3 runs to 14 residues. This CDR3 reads CASSFSGQNTEAFF. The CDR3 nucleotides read TGCGCCAGCAGCTTTTCAGGGCAGAACACTGAAGCTTTCTTT.

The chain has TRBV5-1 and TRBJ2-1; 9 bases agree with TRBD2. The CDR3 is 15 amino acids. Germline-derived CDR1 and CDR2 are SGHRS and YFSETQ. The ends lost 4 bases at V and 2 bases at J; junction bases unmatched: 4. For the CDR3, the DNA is TGCGCCAGCAGCACCGGCGGGGGGGCCTACAATGAGCAGTTCTTC. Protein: CASSTGGGAYNEQFF.

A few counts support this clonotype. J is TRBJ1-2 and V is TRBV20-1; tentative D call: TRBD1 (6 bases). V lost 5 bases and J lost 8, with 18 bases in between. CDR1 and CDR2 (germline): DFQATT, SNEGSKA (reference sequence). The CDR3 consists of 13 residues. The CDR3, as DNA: TGCAGTGCTCCTCTACAGGGAATAGAGGGCTACACCTTC. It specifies CSAPLQGIEGYTF.

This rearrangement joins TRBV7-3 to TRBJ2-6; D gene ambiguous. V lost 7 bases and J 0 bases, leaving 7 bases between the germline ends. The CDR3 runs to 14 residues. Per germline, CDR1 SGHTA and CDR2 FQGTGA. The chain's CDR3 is CASKGSSGANVLTF. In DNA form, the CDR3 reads TGTGCCAGCAAGGGTTCCTCTGGGGCCAACGTCCTGACTTTC.

In DNA form, the CDR3 reads TGTGCCAGCAGCTCCGTGGGTGTCGGGACCAGGCTCAGTTCGCAGTATTTT. As protein: CASSSVGVGTRLSSQYF. The chain links TRBV7-9 to TRBJ2-3, with D perhaps being TRBD1 or TRBD2 (5 bases each). Trimming took off 4 bases at V and 10 bases at J, with 27 bases between the two ends. The CDR3 spans 17 residues. Per germline, CDR1 SEHNR and CDR2 FQNEAQ (reference sequence).

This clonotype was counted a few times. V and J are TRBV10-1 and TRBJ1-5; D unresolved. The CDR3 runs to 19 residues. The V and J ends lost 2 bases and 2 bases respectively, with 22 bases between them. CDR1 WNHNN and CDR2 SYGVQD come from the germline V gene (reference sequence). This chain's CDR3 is CASSEPLPGTTLGNQPQHF. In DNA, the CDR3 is TGCGCCAGCAGTGAGCCCCTTCCTGGTACAACCCTAGGCAATCAGCCCCAGCATTTT.

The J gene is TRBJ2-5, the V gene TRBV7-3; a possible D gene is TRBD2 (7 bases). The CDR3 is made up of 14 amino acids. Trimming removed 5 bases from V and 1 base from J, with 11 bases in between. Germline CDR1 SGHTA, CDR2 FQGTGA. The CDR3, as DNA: TGTGCCAGCAGCCACGGGGGGCTCCAAGAGACCCAGTACTTC. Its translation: CASSHGGLQETQYF.

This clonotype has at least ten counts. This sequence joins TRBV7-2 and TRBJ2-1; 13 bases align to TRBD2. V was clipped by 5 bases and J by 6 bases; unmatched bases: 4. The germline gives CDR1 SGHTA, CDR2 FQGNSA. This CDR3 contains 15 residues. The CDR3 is CASSLLAGGLNEQFF. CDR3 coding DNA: TGTGCCAGCAGCCTACTAGCGGGGGGGCTCAATGAGCAGTTCTTC.

The CDR3 spells CASTSAGTVNTGELFF. CDR3 nucleotide sequence: TGTGCCAGCACCTCGGCCGGGACAGTGAACACCGGGGAGCTGTTTTTT. The chain uses TRBV3-1 and TRBJ2-2; TRBD1 agrees at 7 bases. Germline CDR1 reads LGHDT; CDR2 reads YNNKEL (reference sequence). After removal of 7 bases from V and 1 base from J, the junction contained 9 bases not matched to a gene. The CDR3 is 16 amino acids.

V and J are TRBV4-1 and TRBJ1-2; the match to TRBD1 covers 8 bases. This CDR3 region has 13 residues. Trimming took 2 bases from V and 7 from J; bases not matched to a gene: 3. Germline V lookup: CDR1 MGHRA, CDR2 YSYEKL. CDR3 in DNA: TGCGCCAGCAGCCAATCGACAGGGGTTGGCTACACCTTC. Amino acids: CASSQSTGVGYTF.

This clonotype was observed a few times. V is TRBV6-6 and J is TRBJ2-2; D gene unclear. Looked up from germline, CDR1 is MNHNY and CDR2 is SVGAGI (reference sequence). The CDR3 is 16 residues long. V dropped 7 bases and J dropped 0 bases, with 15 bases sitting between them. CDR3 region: CASTTTKIANTGELFF. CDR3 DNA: TGTGCCAGCACTACTACGAAAATCGCGAACACCGGGGAGCTGTTTTTT.

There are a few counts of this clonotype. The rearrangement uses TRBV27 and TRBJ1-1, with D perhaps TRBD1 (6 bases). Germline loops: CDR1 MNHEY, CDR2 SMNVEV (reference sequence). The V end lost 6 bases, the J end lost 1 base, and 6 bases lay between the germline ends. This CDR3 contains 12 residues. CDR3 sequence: CASRQGNTEAFF. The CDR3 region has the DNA TGTGCCAGCAGACAGGGGAACACTGAAGCTTTCTTT.

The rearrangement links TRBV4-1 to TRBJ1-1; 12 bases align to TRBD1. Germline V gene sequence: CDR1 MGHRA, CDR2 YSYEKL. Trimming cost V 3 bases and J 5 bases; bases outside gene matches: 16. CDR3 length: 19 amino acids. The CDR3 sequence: CASSQGRGTGGRRGTEAFF. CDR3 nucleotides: TGCGCCAGCAGCCAGGGCCGGGGGACAGGGGGCCGCCGAGGGACTGAAGCTTTCTTT.

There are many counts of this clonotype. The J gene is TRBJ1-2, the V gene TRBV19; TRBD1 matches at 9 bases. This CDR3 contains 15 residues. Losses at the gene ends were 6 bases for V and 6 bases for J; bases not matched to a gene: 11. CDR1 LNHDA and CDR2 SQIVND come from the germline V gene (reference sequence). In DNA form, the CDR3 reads TGTGCCAGTAGAATTGGGACAGGGTACGGGAATGGCTACACCTTC. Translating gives CASRIGTGYGNGYTF.